This is a list of T cell receptor beta chains from one sample in a study of T-cell memory formation after mild COVID-19. Each CDR3 protein gets one entry after TCRdb re-called the 5' RACE reads with MiXCR. The table records 400,000 to 450,000 distinct CDR3 sequences, about a sixth of them present only once. Sequenced material: PBMCs or a T cell subset sorted from them (not recorded which). These TCRs come from a man between 18 and 35 years old who had mild COVID-19 (a few samples of this study predate the infection). Cell type and time point are not known. CDR3s include the opening cysteine and the closing phenylalanine or tryptophan. The D gene is left open where the match is weak. Not all rows give a size; the values are once, few, many and, for expanded clones, a class.

j_call v_call d_call clone_size cdr3_nt cdr3_aa
TRBJ2-1 TRBV29-1 NA few TGCAGCGTTCATCGGGGAGCTTCAGAGGACGAACCCCCCTACAATGAGCAGTTCTTC CSVHRGASEDEPPYNEQFF
TRBJ2-1 TRBV14 TRBD1 NA TGTGCCAGCAGCCAGGCTGACAGGGGGCGGGTGTTCTTC CASSQADRGRVFF
TRBJ2-7 TRBV6-1 TRBD1 NA TGTGCCAGCAGTGGACAGGGGGTATGGACCTACGAGCAGTACTTC CASSGQGVWTYEQYF
TRBJ1-1 TRBV6-2/TRBV6-3 NA NA TGTGCCTCCGGGGGTAGCACTGAAGCTTTCTTT CASGGSTEAFF
TRBJ2-1 TRBV6-2/TRBV6-3 TRBD2 NA TGTGCCAGCAGTTACGGGACTAGCGGGTGGCAGTTCTTC CASSYGTSGWQFF
TRBJ1-4 TRBV12-3/TRBV12-4 NA many TGTGCCAGCAGCAGGGTGGCAACTAATGAAAAACTGTTTTTT CASSRVATNEKLFF
TRBJ1-4 TRBV18 NA NA TGTGCCAGCTCACCCGTCTCAAATGAAAAACTGTTTTTT CASSPVSNEKLFF
TRBJ2-5 TRBV5-1 NA many TGCGCCAGCAGCTCCGGCCGGGAAGGGGAGGAGACCCAGTACTTC CASSSGREGEETQYF
TRBJ2-1 TRBV11-1 NA NA TGTGCCAGCAGCCGTTTTAGCGAGAGCTCCTACAATGAGCAGTTCTTC CASSRFSESSYNEQFF
TRBJ1-1 TRBV29-1 NA few TGCAGCGTTGACCCCACGGGCACTGAAGCTTTCTTT CSVDPTGTEAFF
TRBJ1-1 TRBV12-3/TRBV12-4 NA NA TGTGCCAGCAGGAAGACGGAGGAAGCTTTCTTT CASRKTEEAFF
TRBJ2-3 TRBV5-4 TRBD2 few TGTGCCAGCAGCTTGGCCGTTAGCGGGGGGACAGATACGCAGTATTTT CASSLAVSGGTDTQYF
TRBJ2-5 TRBV7-9 NA few TGTGCCAGCAGCTTAGCTCCGTGGGAGACCCAGTACTTC CASSLAPWETQYF
TRBJ2-7 TRBV4-1 NA NA TGCGCCAGCAGCCAAGACCCCCGATTCAGCTCCTACGAGCAGTACTTC CASSQDPRFSSYEQYF
TRBJ1-2 TRBV28 NA NA TGTGCCAGCAGGGCCCCTCCGGGGGTCTATGGCTACACCTTC CASRAPPGVYGYTF
TRBJ2-2 TRBV7-6 NA NA TGTGCCAGCAGCTTCCCCGGGGGCGGGTCCGGGGAGCTGTTTTTT CASSFPGGGSGELFF
TRBJ2-5 TRBV12-3/TRBV12-4 NA NA TGTGCCAGCAGTTGGAACCAGGCAGGAGAGACCCAGTACTTC CASSWNQAGETQYF
TRBJ2-4 TRBV6-4 NA NA TGTGCCAGCAGAATCCCCCCAGGGGTACCCAAAAACATTCAGTACTTC CASRIPPGVPKNIQYF
TRBJ2-4 TRBV5-1 TRBD1 many TGCGCCAGCAGCTTAGGGCAGGGGGAAAACATTCAGTACTTC CASSLGQGENIQYF
TRBJ2-2 TRBV10-3 NA few TGTGCCATCAGCCAAACAGGGAGCAACACCGGGGAGCTGTTTTTT CAISQTGSNTGELFF
TRBJ2-3 TRBV20-1 NA NA TGCAGTGCTGAAGCTCCACTTAGCACAGATACGCAGTATTTT CSAEAPLSTDTQYF
TRBJ2-7 TRBV6-5 NA few TGTGCCAGCAGTTACTCAGGGGATTCCGAGCAGTACTTC CASSYSGDSEQYF
TRBJ2-1 TRBV5-1 TRBD1 few TGCGCCAGCAGCTTGGTAGCTAGTAGGGGGCTTGAGCAGTTCTTC CASSLVASRGLEQFF
TRBJ2-3 TRBV5-1 TRBD2 few TGCGCCAGCAGCTTGGTCCCGAGCGGGGGCCTCACAGATACGCAGTATTTT CASSLVPSGGLTDTQYF
TRBJ1-1 TRBV15 NA few TGTGCCACCAGCAGAGTACAGGGGAACACTGAAGCTTTCTTT CATSRVQGNTEAFF
TRBJ2-5 TRBV7-2 NA NA TGTGCCAGCAGCTTAGGGGCTAGCTGGGAGACCCAGTACTTC CASSLGASWETQYF
TRBJ1-3 TRBV6-5 NA few TGTGCCAGCAGTTGGTCAGAAACGGGTGGAAACACCATATATTTT CASSWSETGGNTIYF
TRBJ1-1 TRBV7-8 TRBD1 NA TGTGCCAGCAGCCTCGGCCGAACAGGGGGCAACACTGAAGCTTTCTTT CASSLGRTGGNTEAFF
TRBJ2-7 TRBV6-5 NA NA TGTGCCAGCTGTACAGGAGCCGAGCAGTACTTC CASCTGAEQYF
TRBJ2-3 TRBV7-2 NA NA TGTGCCAGCAGCTTAGGGGCGGCCGGACCACGCACAGATACGCAGTATTTT CASSLGAAGPRTDTQYF
TRBJ2-1 TRBV5-4 TRBD2 few TGTGCCAGCAGCCCCGGGACTAGCGTTTGGGATGAGCAGTTCTTC CASSPGTSVWDEQFF
TRBJ1-2 TRBV4-1 NA NA TGCGCCAGCAGCCATCGGGGGGCCACCGATGGCTACACCTTC CASSHRGATDGYTF
TRBJ1-5 TRBV19 TRBD1 NA TGTGCCAGTAAATTGACAGGGCGTGCAAAGGTCAATCAGCCCCAGCATTTT CASKLTGRAKVNQPQHF
TRBJ2-3 TRBV7-2 TRBD1 few TGTGCCAGCGGACCGACAGGGGGCAGGACAGATACGCAGTATTTT CASGPTGGRTDTQYF
TRBJ1-1 TRBV5-1 NA NA TGCGCCAGCAGCTTGTCTTCGGGGCAGGGGATGGACACTGAAGCTTTCTTT CASSLSSGQGMDTEAFF
TRBJ2-7 TRBV15 NA few TGTGCCACCAGCCAAGCACGCTCCTACGAGCAGTACTTC CATSQARSYEQYF
TRBJ1-6 TRBV5-1 NA many TGCGCCAGCAGCTTGAAGGGGGATTCACCCCTCCACTTT CASSLKGDSPLHF
TRBJ2-4 TRBV4-2 TRBD1 NA TGTGCCAGCAGCCCTCGGACAGGAGGCCCTAACATTCAGTACTTC CASSPRTGGPNIQYF
TRBJ1-3 TRBV15 NA NA TGTGCCACCAGCCCTCCCCCCTCCACTGGAAACACCATATATTTT CATSPPPSTGNTIYF
TRBJ2-5 TRBV6-6 TRBD2 few TGTGCCAGCAGTGCGGGACTAGCGGGGATGGAGACCCAGTACTTC CASSAGLAGMETQYF
TRBJ2-7 TRBV4-3 TRBD2 NA TGCGCCAGCAGCCAAGAAGCGGGGTTCCCCTACGAGCAGTACTTC CASSQEAGFPYEQYF
TRBJ1-6 TRBV28 TRBD1 few TGTGCCAGCATTGAGTCGGGACAGGGAAAATCCCTCCACTTT CASIESGQGKSLHF
TRBJ1-4 TRBV6-6 TRBD1 NA TGTGCCAGCAGTCCCCGACAGGGGCAGGATGAAAAACTGTTTTTT CASSPRQGQDEKLFF
TRBJ1-6 TRBV15 NA NA TGTGCCACCAGCAGAGTTGGGACGGCTAATTCACCCCTCCACTTT CATSRVGTANSPLHF
TRBJ1-6 TRBV11-2 NA few TGTGCCAGCAGCCACACCTATAACAGAAATCATTCACCCCTCCACTTT CASSHTYNRNHSPLHF
TRBJ2-1 TRBV6-5 NA NA TGTGCCAGCAGCACACTTGGGCCCTACAATGAGCAGTTCTTC CASSTLGPYNEQFF
TRBJ2-4 TRBV6-1 NA few TGTGCCAGCAAGGAAACAGAGCTAGCCAAAAACATTCAGTACTTC CASKETELAKNIQYF
TRBJ1-1 TRBV25-1 NA few TGTGCCAGCGGAGGGACGGTGAACACTGAAGCTTTCTTT CASGGTVNTEAFF
TRBJ1-5 TRBV7-2 NA few TGTGCCAGCAGCTCGTACTCTAGCAATCAGCCCCAGCATTTT CASSSYSSNQPQHF
TRBJ1-2 TRBV5-1 NA NA TGCGCCAGCAGCTCGGACCCCTCCTATGGCTACACCTTC CASSSDPSYGYTF
TRBJ2-3 TRBV12-3/TRBV12-4 NA few TGTGCCAGCAGTTTAAACAGGGCGAGCACAGATACGCAGTATTTT CASSLNRASTDTQYF
TRBJ2-5 TRBV27 NA NA TGTGCCAGCAGAAACCTCGGGGGGCCAAGGCAAGAGACCCAGTACTTC CASRNLGGPRQETQYF
TRBJ1-4 TRBV7-6 NA NA TGTGCCAGCAGCTCCGGACGGAGTAATGAAAAACTGTTTTTT CASSSGRSNEKLFF
TRBJ2-5 TRBV14 TRBD2 NA TGTGCCAGCAGCCAATTCGCCTCTAGCGGGGGGTCGGGTGAGACCCAGTACTTC CASSQFASSGGSGETQYF
TRBJ2-1 TRBV9 TRBD2 few TGTGCCAGCAGCCCCTACGTAGCGGGGGGGGGTGAGCAGTTCTTC CASSPYVAGGGEQFF
TRBJ1-1 TRBV4-3 NA few TGCGCCAGCAGCCAAGATACTAAGGGATTTCTACAGGCTTTCTTT CASSQDTKGFLQAFF
TRBJ2-7 TRBV12-3/TRBV12-4 TRBD1 many TGTGCCAGCAGTACCGGACAGGGCTCCTACGAGCAGTACTTC CASSTGQGSYEQYF
TRBJ2-1 TRBV7-9 NA NA TGTGCCAGCAGCTTAGGAAGGGCCTTCGGCTCCTACAATGAGCAGTTCTTC CASSLGRAFGSYNEQFF
TRBJ2-7 TRBV7-2 TRBD2 NA TGTGCCAGCAGCTTAGTCTCTAGCGGGGGGGCGTACGAGCAGTACTTC CASSLVSSGGAYEQYF
TRBJ1-6 TRBV6-6 NA few TGTGCCAGCAGGGCCTTGGGGACGAATTCACCCCTCCACTTT CASRALGTNSPLHF